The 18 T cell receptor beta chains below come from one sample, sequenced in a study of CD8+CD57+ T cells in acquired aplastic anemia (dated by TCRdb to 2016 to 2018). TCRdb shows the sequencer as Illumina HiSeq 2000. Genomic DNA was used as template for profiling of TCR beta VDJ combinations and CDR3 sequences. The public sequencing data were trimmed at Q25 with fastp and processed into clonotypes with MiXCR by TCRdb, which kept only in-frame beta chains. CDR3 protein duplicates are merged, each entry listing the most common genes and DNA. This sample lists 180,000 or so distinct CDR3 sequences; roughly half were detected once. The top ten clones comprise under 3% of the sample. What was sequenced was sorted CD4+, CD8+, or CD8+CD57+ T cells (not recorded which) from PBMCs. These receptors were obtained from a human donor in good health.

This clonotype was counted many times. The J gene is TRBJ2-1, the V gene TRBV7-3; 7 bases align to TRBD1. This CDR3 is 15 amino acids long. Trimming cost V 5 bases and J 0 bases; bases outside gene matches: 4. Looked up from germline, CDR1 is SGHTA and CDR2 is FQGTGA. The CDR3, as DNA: TGTGCCAGCAGCATGGGACAGAGCTCCTACAATGAGCAGTTCTTC. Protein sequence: CASSMGQSSYNEQFF.

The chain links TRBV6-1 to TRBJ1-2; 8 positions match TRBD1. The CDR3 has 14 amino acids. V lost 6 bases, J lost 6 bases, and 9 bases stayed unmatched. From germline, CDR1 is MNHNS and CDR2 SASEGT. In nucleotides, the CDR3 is TGTGCCAGCAGAAGGACAGGGAGAGGGGATGGCTACACCTTC. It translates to CASRRTGRGDGYTF.

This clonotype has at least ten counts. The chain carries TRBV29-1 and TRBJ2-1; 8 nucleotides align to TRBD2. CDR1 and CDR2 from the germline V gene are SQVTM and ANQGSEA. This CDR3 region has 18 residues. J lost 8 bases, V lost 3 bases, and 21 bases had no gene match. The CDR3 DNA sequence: TGCAGCGTTGAGCCCCTCGTTACTAGCGGAACCTTTTTTGATGAGCAGTTCTTC. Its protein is CSVEPLVTSGTFFDEQFF.

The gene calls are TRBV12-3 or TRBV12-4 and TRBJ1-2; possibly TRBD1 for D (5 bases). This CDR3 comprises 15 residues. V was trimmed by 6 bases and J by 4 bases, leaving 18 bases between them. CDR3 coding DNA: TGTGCCAGCAGCCCGGGTTCGGGGGGAGCCTATGGCTACACCTTC. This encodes CASSPGSGGAYGYTF.

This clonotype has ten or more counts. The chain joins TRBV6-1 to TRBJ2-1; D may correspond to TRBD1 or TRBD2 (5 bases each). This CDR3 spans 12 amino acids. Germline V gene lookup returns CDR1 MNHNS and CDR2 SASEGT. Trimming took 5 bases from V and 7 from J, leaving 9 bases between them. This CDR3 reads CASSPWGNEQFF. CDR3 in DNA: TGTGCCAGCAGTCCGTGGGGGAATGAGCAGTTCTTC.

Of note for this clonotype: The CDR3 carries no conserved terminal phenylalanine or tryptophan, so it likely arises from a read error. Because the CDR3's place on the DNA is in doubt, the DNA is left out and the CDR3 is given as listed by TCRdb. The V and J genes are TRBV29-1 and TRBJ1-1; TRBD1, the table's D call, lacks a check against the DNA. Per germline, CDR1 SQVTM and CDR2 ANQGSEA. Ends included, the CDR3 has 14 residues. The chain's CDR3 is CSAERTGGGTEASL.

The chain's CDR3 is CATSDTDSASTDTQYF. The CDR3, as DNA: TGTGCCACCAGTGATACGGACAGCGCTAGCACAGATACGCAGTATTTT. The chain links TRBV24-1 to TRBJ2-3; a weak D match, TRBD1 (6 bases). Trimming took off 3 bases at V and 0 bases at J, with 12 bases between the two ends. Germline CDR1 is KGHDR and CDR2 is SFDVKD. The CDR3 sequence is 16 residues long.

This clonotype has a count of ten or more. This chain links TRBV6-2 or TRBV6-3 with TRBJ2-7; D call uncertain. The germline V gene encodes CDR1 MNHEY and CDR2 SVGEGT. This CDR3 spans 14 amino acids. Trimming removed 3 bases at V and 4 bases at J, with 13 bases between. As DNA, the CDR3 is TGTGCCAGCAGTTATGGAGTTAGTGGTTACGAGCAGTACTTC. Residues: CASSYGVSGYEQYF.

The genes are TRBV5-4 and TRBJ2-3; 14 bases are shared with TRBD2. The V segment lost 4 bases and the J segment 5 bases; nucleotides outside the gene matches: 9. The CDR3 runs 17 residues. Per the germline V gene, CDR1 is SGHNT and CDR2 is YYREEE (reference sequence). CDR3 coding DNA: TGTGCCAGCAGCCTGGCCGGGACTAGCGGGGGTGGAGATACGCAGTATTTT. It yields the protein CASSLAGTSGGGDTQYF.

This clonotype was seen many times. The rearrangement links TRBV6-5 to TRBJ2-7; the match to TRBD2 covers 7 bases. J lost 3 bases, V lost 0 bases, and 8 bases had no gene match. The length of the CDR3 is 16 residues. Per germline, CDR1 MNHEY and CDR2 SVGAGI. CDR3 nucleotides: TGTGCCAGCAGTTACTCTAGCGCTAGCGGTAACTACGAGCAGTACTTC. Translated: CASSYSSASGNYEQYF.

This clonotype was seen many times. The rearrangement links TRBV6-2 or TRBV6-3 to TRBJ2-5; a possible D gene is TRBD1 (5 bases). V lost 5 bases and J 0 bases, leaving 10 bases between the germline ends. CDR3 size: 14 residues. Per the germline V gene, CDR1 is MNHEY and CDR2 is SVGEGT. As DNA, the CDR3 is TGTGCCAGCAGTCAGCAGGGTTACCAAGAGACCCAGTACTTC. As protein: CASSQQGYQETQYF.

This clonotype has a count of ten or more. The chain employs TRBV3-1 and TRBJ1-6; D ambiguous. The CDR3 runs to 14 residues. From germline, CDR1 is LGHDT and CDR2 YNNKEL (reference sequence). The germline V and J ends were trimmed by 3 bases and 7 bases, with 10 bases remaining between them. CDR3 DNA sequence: TGTGCCAGCAGCCAGGCCGGGGAAAATTCACCCCTCCACTTT. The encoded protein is CASSQAGENSPLHF.

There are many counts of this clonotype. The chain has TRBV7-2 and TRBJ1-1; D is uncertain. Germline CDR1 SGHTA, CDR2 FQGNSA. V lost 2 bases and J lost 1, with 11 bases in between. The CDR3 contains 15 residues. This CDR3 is CASSLSGNGNTEAFF. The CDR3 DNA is TGTGCCAGCAGCTTATCGGGCAACGGGAACACTGAAGCTTTCTTT. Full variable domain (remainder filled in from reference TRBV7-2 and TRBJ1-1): GAGVSQSPSNKVTEKGKDVELRCDPISGHTALYWYRQSLGQGLEFLIYFQGNSAPDKSGLPSDRFSAERTGGSVSTLTIQRTQQEDSAVYLCASSLSGNGNTEAFFGQGTRLTVV.

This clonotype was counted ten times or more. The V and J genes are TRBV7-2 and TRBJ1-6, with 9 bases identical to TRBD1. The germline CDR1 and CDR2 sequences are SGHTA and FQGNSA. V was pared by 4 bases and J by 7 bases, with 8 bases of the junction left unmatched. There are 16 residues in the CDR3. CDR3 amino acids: CASSSQGAWVNSPLHF. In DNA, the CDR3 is TGTGCCAGCAGCTCACAGGGGGCCTGGGTCAATTCACCCCTCCACTTT.

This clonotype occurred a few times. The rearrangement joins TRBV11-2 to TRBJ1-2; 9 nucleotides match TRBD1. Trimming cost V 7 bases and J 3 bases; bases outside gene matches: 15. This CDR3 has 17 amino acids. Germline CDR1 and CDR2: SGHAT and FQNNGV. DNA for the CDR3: TGTGCCAGCACCAAAAACGCGGGACAGGGCAGCGACTATGGCTACACCTTC. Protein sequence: CASTKNAGQGSDYGYTF.

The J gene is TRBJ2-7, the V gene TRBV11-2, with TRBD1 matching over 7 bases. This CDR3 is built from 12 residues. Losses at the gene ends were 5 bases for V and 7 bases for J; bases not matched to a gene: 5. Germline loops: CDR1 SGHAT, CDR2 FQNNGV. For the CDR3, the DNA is TGTGCCAGCAGCAGGGGGCAGAAAGAGCAGTACTTC. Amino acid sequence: CASSRGQKEQYF.

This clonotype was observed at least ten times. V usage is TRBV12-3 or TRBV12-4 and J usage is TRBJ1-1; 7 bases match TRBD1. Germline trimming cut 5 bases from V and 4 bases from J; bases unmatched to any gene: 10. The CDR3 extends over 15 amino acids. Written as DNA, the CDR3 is TGTGCCAGCAGTCAGGGGGGTTCCCAGATCACTGAAGCTTTCTTT. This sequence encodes CASSQGGSQITEAFF.

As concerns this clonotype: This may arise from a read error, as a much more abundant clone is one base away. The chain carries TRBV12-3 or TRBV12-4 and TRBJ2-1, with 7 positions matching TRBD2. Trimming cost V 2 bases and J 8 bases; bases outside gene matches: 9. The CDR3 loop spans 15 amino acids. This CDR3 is CASSLTREKVHEQFF. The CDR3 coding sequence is TGTGCCAGCAGTTTAACGCGGGAGAAGGTCCATGAGCAGTTCTTC.